The 2 T cell receptor beta chains presented below share a single source sample, sequenced in a study of beta chain features in type 1 diabetes. Overall study results and limits: Type 1 diabetes patients showed a moderate but significant shortening of TCRB CDR3s in all four CD4+ subsets.

Investigators reverse transcribed all isolated RNA, so they sequenced expressed TCRB transcripts. Produced via immunoSEQ multiplex PCR; TCRdb's table is partial and in-frame only. The repertoire holds around 710,000 clones, 12% seen once, with more than 0.095% in the top ten. Their target antigens are unknown. The specimen was naive CD4+ T cells from blood. These TCRs come from a man younger than 40 with type 1 diabetes.

This clone appeared a few times. CDR3: CASSDDKGAPYEQYF. DNA of the CDR3: TGTGCCAGCAGTGACGATAAGGGGGCACCCTACGAGCAGTACTTC. The chain uses TRBV6-4 and TRBJ2-7; 7 bases match TRBD1. V lost 2 bases, J lost 2 bases, and 6 bases stayed unmatched. Germline V gene data show CDR1 as MRHNA and CDR2 as SNTAGT. The CDR3 contains 15 residues.

This clone was picked up a small number of times. The J gene is TRBJ1-3, the V gene TRBV6-1; D gene uncertain. V lost 2 bases and J 3 bases, leaving 8 bases between the germline ends. The CDR3 has 14 residues. The germline CDR1 and CDR2 sequences are MNHNS and SASEGT. CDR3 nucleotides: TGTGCCAGCAGTGAAAGCCTGCTTGGAAACACCATATATTTT. This codes for CASSESLLGNTIYF.